This TCR beta chain is from a study of T cells after yellow fever vaccination. Overall study findings and caveats: Among primary-vaccination clones, most reappeared after the booster, at about 95% for CD4 and around 91% for CD8. Overlap between CD4 and CD8 compartments was detected for a small share of clonotypes.

One entry per CDR3 protein, called by TCRdb with MiXCR from the 5' RACE reads. There are hundreds of thousands of distinct CDR3 sequences in the sample; about 17% occur only once, and 15% to 20% lies in the top ten. The CDR3 spans 16 residues. Trimming left V 0 bases short and J 0 bases short, with 9 bases between. The germline gives CDR1 LGHNA, CDR2 YSLEER. Points on this clonotype: Its antigen is still unknown.

Sample: PBMCs, taken before the yellow fever booster vaccination. The receptor's source is a man between 18 and 29 years old who received the YFV17D yellow fever vaccine. The chain joins TRBV4-3 to TRBJ2-1; D not resolved. CDR3 nucleotide sequence: TGCGCCAGCAGCCAAGATACCTACAACTCCTACAATGAGCAGTTCTTC. Amino acid sequence: CASSQDTYNSYNEQFF.